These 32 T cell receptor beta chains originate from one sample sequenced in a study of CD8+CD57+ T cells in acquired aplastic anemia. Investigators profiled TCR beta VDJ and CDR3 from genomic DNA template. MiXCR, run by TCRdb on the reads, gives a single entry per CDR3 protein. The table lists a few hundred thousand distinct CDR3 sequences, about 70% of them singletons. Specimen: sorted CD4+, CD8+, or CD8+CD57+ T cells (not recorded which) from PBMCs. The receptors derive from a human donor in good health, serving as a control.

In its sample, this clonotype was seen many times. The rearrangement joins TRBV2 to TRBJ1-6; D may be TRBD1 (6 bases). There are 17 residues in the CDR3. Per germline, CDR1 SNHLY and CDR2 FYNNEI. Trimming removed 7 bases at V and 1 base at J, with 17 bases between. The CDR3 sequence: CASTRTGGRSYNSPLHF. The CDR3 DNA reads TGTGCCAGCACCCGTACGGGGGGGCGATCCTATAATTCACCCCTCCACTTT.

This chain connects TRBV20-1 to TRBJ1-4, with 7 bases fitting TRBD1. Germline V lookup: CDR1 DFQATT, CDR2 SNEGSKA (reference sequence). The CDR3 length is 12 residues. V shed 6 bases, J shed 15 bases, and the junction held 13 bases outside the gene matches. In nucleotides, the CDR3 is TGCAGTGCGAACACAGGGGACATCGCGTTGTTTTTT. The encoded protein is CSANTGDIALFF.

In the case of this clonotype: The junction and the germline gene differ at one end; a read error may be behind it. The CDR3 sequence is CATSQGNTGELFF. In DNA form, the CDR3 reads TGTGCCACCAGTCAGGGGAACACCGGGGAGCTGTTTTTT. This chain uses TRBV6-5 with TRBJ2-2; tentative D call: TRBD1 (5 bases). Germline CDR1 is MNHEY and CDR2 is SVGAGI. This CDR3 spans 13 amino acids.

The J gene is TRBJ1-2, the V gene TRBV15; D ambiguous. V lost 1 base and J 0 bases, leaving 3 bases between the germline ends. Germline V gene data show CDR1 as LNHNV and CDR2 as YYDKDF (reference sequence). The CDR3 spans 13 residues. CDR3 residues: CATSRVTNYGYTF. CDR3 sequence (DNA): TGTGCCACCAGCAGAGTCACTAACTATGGCTACACCTTC.

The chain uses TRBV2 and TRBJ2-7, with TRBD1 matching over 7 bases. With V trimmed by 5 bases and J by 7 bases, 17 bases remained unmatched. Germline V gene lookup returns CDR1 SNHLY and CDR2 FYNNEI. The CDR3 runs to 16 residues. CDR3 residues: CASSSVRGQRTSEQYF. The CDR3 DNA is TGTGCCAGCAGTAGTGTTAGGGGACAGAGAACCTCGGAGCAGTACTTC.

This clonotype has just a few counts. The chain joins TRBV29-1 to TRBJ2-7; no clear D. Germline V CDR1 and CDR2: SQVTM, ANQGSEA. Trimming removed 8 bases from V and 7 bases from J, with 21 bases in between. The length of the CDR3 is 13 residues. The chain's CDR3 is CSFSRTPTREQYF. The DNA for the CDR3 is TGCAGCTTTTCGAGGACCCCAACCAGGGAGCAGTACTTC.

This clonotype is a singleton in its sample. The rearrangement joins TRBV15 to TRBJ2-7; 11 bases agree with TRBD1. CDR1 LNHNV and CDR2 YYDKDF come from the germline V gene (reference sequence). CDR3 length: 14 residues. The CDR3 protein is CATSRDRGPYEQYV. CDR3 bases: TGTGCCACCAGCAGGGACAGGGGGCCCTACGAACAGTACGTC.

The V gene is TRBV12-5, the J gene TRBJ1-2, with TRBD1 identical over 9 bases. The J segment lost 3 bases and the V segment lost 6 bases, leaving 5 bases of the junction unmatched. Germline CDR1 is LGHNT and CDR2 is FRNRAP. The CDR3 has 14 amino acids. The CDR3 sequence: CASGCGQGYYGYTF. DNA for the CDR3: TGTGCTAGTGGATGCGGACAGGGGTACTATGGCTACACCTTC.

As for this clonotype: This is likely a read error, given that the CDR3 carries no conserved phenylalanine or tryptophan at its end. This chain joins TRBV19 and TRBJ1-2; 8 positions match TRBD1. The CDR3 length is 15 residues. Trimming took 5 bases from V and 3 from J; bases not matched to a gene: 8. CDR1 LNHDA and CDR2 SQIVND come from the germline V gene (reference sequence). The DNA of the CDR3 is TGTGCCAGTAGTCCTGACAGGGGCCTGTACTATGGCTACACCTGC. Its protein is CASSPDRGLYYGYTC.

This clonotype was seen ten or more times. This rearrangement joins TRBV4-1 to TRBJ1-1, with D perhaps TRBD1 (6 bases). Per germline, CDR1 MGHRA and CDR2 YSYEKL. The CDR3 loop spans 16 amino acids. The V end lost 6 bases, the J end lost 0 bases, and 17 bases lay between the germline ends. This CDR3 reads CASRLRDTSLNTEAFF. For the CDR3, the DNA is TGCGCCAGCAGACTTCGGGACACCTCGCTGAACACTGAAGCTTTCTTT.

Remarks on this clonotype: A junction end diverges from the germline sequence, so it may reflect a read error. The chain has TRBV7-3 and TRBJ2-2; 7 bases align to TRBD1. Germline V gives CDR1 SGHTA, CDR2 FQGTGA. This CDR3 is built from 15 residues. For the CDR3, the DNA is TGTGCCAGCAGTTCCTCGGGACAGAACGCCGGGGAGCTGTTTTTT. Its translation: CASSSSGQNAGELFF. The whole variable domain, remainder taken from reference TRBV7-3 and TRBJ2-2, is GAGVSQTPSNKVTEKGKYVELRCDPISGHTALYWYRQSLGQGPEFLIYFQGTGAADDSGLPNDRFFAVRPEGSVSTLKIQRTERGDSAVYLCASSSSGQNAGELFFGEGSRLTVL.

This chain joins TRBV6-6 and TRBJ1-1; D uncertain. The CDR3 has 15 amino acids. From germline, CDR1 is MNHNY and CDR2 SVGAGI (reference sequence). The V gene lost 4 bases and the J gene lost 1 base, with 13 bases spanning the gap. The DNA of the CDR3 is TGTGCCAGCAGTTTCCGTCCCACGGGGAACACTGAAGCTTTCTTT. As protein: CASSFRPTGNTEAFF.

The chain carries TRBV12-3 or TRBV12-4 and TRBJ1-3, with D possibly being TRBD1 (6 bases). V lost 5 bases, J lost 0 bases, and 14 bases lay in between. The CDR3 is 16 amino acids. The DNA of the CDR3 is TGTGCCAGCAGTCCTTTCACAGGGAACTCTGGAAACACCATATATTTT. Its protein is CASSPFTGNSGNTIYF.

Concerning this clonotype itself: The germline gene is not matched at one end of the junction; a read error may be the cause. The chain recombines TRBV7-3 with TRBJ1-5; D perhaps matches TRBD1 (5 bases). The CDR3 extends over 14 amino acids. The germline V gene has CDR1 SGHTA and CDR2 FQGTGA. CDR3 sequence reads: CASSLPRGCEPFFF. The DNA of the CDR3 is TGTGCCAGCAGCTTACCGCGGGGGTGTGAGCCGTTCTTCTTT. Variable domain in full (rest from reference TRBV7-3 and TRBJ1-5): GAGVSQTPSNKVTEKGKYVELRCDPISGHTALYWYRQSLGQGPEFLIYFQGTGAADDSGLPNDRFFAVRPEGSVSTLKIQRTERGDSAVYLCASSLPRGCEPFFFGDGTRLSIL.

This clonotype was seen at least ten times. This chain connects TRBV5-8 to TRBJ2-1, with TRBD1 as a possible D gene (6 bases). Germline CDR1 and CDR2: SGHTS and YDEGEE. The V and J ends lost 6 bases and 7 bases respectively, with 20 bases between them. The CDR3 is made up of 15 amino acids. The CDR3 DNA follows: TGTGCCAGCATCCCACAGGGCAGGGTACATAATGAGCAGTTCTTC. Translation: CASIPQGRVHNEQFF.

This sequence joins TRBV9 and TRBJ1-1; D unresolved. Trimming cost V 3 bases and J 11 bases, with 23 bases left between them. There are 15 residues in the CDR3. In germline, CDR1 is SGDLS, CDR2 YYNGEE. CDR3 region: CASSEDCGEFGYAFF. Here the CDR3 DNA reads TGTGCCAGCAGCGAAGATTGTGGTGAATTTGGCTATGCTTTCTTT.

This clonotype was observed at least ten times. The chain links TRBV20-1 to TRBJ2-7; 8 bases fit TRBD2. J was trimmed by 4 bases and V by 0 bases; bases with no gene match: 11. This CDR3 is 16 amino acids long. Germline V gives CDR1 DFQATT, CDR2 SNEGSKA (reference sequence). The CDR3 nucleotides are TGCAGTGCTAGAGACCCATATAGCGGGGTACCTTACGAGCAGTACTTC. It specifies CSARDPYSGVPYEQYF.

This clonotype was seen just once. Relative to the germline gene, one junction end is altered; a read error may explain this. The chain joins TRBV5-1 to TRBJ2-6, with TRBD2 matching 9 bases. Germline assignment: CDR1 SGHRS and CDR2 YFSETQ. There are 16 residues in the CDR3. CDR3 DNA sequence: TGTGCCACTCGCTTGGTAGCGGGGGCTGGGGCCAACGTCCTGACTTTC. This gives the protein CATRLVAGAGANVLTF.

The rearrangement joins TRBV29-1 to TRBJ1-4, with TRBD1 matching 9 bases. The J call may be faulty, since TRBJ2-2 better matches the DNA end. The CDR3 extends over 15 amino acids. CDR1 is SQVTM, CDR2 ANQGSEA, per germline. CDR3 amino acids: CSVTNLDRGTGELFF. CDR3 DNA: TGCAGCGTTACGAACTTGGACAGGGGAACCGGGGAGCTGTTTTTT.

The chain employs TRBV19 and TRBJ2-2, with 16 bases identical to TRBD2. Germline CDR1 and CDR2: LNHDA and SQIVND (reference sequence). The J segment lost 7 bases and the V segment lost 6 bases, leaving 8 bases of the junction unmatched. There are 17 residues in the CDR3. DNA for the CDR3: TGTGCCAGTAGGGGACTAGCGGGAGGGATGAAGAACGGGGAGCTGTTTTTT. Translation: CASRGLAGGMKNGELFF. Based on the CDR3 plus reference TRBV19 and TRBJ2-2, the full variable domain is DGGITQSPKYLFRKEGQNVTLSCEQNLNHDAMYWYRQDPGQGLRLIYYSQIVNDFQKGDIAEGYSVSREKKESFPLTVTSAQKNPTAFYLCASRGLAGGMKNGELFFGEGSRLTVL.

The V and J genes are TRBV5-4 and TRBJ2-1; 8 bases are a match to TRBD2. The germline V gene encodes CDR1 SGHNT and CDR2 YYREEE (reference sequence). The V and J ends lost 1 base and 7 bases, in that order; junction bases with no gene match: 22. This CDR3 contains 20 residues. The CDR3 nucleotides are TGTGCCAGCAGCTTGTTGATCTGGTCGCGCGCGGGGGGAGATGATAATGAGCAGTTCTTC. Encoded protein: CASSLLIWSRAGGDDNEQFF.

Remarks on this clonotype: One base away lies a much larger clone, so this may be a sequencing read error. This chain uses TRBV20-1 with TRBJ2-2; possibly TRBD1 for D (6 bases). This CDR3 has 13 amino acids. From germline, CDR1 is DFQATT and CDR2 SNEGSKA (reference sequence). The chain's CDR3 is CSAQRGITGELLF. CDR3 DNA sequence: TGCAGTGCACAAAGGGGGATTACCGGGGAGCTGCTTTTT.

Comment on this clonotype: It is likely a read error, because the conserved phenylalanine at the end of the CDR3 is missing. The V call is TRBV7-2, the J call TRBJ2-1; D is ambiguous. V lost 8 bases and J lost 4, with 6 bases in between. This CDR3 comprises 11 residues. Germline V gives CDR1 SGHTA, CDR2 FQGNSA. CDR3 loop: CASQEYNEQFS. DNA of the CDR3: TGTGCCAGCCAGGAATACAATGAGCAGTTCTCC.

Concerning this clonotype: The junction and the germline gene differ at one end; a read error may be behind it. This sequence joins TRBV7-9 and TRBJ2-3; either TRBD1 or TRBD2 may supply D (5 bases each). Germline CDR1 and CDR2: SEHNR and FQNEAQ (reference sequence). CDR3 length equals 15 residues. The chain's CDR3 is CASSQAQGVHNEQYF. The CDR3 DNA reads TGCGCCAGCAGCCAAGCCCAGGGAGTCCACAATGAGCAGTATTTT.

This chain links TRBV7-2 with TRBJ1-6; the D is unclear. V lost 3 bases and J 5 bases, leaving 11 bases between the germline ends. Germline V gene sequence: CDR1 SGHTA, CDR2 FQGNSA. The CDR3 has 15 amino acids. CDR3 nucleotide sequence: TGTGCCAGCAGCTTCCGAGAGACGCATAATTCACCCCTCCACTTT. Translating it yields CASSFRETHNSPLHF.

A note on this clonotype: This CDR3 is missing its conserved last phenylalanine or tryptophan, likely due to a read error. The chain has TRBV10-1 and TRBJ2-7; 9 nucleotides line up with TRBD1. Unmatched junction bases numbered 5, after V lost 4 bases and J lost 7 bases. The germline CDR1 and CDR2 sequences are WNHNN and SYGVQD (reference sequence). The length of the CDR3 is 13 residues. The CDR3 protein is CASSAPGQGEQYS. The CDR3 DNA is TGCGCCAGCAGTGCCCCGGGACAGGGTGAGCAGTACTCC.

CDR3 in DNA: TGTGCCAGCAGGCCATGGGACACCATATATTTT. Its protein product is CASRPWDTIYF. The V call is TRBV2, the J call TRBJ1-3; D gene unclear. Germline V CDR1 and CDR2: SNHLY, FYNNEI. The CDR3 length is 11 residues. V was pared by 6 bases and J by 8 bases, with 8 bases between.

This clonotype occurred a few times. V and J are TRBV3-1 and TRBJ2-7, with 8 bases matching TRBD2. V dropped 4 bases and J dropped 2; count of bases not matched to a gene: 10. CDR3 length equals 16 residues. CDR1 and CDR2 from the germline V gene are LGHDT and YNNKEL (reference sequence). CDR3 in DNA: TGTGCCAGCAGCCCCCAACCGGGGGGGCTCACCTACGAGCAGTACTTC. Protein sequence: CASSPQPGGLTYEQYF.

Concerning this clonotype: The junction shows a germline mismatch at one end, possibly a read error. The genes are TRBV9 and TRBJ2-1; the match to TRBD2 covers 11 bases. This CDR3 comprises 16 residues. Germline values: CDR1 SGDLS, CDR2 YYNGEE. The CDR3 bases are TGTGCCAGCAGTTACTCCGGAATAGCGGGGGGGAATGAGCAGTCCTTC. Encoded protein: CASSYSGIAGGNEQSF.

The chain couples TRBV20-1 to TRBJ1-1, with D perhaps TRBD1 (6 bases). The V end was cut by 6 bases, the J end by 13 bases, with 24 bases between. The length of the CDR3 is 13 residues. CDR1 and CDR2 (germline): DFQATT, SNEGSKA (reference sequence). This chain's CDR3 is CSASQGLWLHLFF. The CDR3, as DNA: TGCAGTGCCTCACAGGGACTATGGCTACACCTTTTCTTT.

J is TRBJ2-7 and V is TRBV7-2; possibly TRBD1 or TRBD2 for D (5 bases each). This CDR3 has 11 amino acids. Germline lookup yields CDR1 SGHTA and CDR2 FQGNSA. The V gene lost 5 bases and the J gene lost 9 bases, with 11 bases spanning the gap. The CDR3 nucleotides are TGTGCCAGCAGCGGGGGAGATGCGCAGTACTTC. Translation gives CASSGGDAQYF.

DNA of the CDR3: TGTGCCATCAGCTCCTCAGGGGGCCGGGAGACCCAGTACTTC. Protein product: CAISSSGGRETQYF. This rearrangement joins TRBV10-3 to TRBJ2-5; 8 bases align to TRBD1. From germline, CDR1 is ENHRY and CDR2 SYGVKD. This CDR3 is 14 amino acids long. V lost 6 bases, J lost 5 bases, and 8 bases stayed unmatched.